The sequence of this T cell receptor (beta chain) was determined in a study of cytomegalovirus exposure and HLA in healthy donors. The CDR3 is 14 amino acids. Trimming pared 2 bases from V and 1 base from J, leaving 9 bases between. Germline CDR1 and CDR2: LNHDA and SQIVND (reference sequence). In the PCR, 60 Vbeta and 13 Jbeta primers were used. TCRdb's table, derived via immunoSEQ multiplex PCR, lists solely in-frame clones and lacks some. The sample consists of under 250,000 clones, 70% to 80% of them appearing once. This clone was counted between two and nine times. The rearrangement links TRBV19 to TRBJ2-7; D call uncertain. What was sequenced was PBMCs. This receptor was identified in a man under 40 in good health and CMV-seronegative. The CDR3 DNA reads as TGTGCCAGTAGTATAAGCAGGAATTCCTACGAGCAGTACTTC. The encoded protein is CASSISRNSYEQYF.